Following are 4 T cell receptor beta chains from one sample sequenced in a study of blood T cell repertoires in COVID-19 (TCRdb year 2020). Preparation of the library involved the immunoSEQ multiplex PCR assay. In its TCRdb copy, this immuneACCESS table keeps in-frame sequences only and misses some clones. Where compared with another copy, unresolved V genes explain less than half of these, and the others have no known cause. Recorded for this sample are roughly 440,000 clones; about 91% of them occurred a single time. Around 12% of the sample is held by the ten biggest clonotypes. The material sequenced was peripheral blood. The receptors originated from a woman aged 45 to 65 with COVID-19, enrolled during active disease.

In this sample, this clone turned up a few times. The chain's CDR3 is CASSLNDGASEADTQYF. The DNA for the CDR3 is TGTGCCAGCAGCCTCAACGATGGCGCTAGTGAGGCAGATACGCAGTATTTT. The chain combines TRBV3-1 (or the pseudogene TRBV3-2) with TRBJ2-3; D is unclear. Trimming took off 4 bases at V and 4 bases at J, with 21 bases between the two ends. From germline, CDR1 is LGHDT and CDR2 YNNKEL (reference sequence). The CDR3 covers 17 residues.

The count of this clone is one. The chain combines TRBV4-1 with TRBJ2-3, with a tentative D call TRBD1 (6 bases). Germline-derived CDR1 and CDR2 are MGHRA and YSYEKL. V was cut by 2 bases and J by 0 bases, with 12 bases left in between. The CDR3 loop spans 16 amino acids. In DNA form, the CDR3 reads TGCGCCAGCAGCCAACTTGGACAGAGGAGCACAGATACGCAGTATTTT. Its translation is CASSQLGQRSTDTQYF.

The chain recombines TRBV5-4 with TRBJ1-2; tentatively, D is TRBD1 (5 bases). Germline-derived CDR1 and CDR2 are SGHNT and YYREEE (reference sequence). V was shortened by 4 bases and J by 8 bases, with 15 bases between the two germline ends. The CDR3 runs 13 residues. The CDR3 is CASSQVGGDGYTF. The CDR3 DNA sequence: TGTGCCAGCAGCCAGGTGGGGGGGGACGGCTACACCTTC.

The chain couples TRBV5-1 to TRBJ2-7; weak D call: TRBD1 (7 bases). This CDR3 is 16 amino acids long. V gave up 0 bases and J gave up 2 bases, with 15 bases separating them. Per the germline V gene, CDR1 is SGHRS and CDR2 is YFSETQ. CDR3: CASSLEAGQLTYEQYF. The DNA of the CDR3 is TGCGCCAGCAGCTTGGAGGCGGGACAGCTAACCTACGAGCAGTACTTC.